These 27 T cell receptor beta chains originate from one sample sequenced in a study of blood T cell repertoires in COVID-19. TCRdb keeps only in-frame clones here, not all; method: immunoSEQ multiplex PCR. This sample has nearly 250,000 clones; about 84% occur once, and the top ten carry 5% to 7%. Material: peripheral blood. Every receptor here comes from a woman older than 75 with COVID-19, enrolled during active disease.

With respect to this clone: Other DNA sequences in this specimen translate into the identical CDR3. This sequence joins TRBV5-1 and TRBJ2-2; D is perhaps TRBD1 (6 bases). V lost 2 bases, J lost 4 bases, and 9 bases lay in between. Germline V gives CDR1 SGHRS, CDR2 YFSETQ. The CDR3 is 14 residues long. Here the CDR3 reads CASSLTGSTGELFF. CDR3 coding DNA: TGCGCCAGCAGCTTAACAGGGAGCACCGGGGAGCTGTTTTTT.

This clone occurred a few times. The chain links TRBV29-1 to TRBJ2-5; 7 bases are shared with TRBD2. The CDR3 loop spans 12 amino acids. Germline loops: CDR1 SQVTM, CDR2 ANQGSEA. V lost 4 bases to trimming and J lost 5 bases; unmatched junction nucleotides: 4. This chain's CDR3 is CSVGGGGETQYF. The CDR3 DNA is TGCAGCGTTGGCGGCGGGGGTGAGACCCAGTACTTC.

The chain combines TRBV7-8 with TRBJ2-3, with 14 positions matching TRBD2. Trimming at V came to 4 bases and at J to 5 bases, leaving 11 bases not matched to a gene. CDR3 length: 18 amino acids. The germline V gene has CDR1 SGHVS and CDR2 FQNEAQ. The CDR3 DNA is TGTGCCAGCAGCTCAGGGACTAGCGGGGGCAAATTGGGAGATACGCAGTATTTT. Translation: CASSSGTSGGKLGDTQYF.

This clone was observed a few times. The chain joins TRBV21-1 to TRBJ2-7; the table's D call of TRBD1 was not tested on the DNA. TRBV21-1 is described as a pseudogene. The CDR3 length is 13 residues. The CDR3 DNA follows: TGTGCCAGCAGCAAGACAGGGCCCTACGAGCAGTACGTC. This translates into CASSKTGPYEQYV.

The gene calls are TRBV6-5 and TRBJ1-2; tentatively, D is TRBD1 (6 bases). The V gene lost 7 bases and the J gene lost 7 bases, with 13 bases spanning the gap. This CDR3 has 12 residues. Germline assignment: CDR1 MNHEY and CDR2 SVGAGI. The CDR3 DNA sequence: TGTGCCAGCAACCTACAGGGTGGTGGCTACACCTTC. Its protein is CASNLQGGGYTF.

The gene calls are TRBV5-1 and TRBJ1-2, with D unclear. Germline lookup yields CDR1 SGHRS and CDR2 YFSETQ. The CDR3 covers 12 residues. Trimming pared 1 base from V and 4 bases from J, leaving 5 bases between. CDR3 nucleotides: TGCGCCAGCAGCTTGAATCTCTATGGCTACACCTTC. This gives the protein CASSLNLYGYTF.

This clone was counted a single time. In DNA form, the CDR3 reads TGTGCCAGCAGCCTCGGCGGGAGCTATGCTGGAAACACCATATATTTT. Translation: CASSLGGSYAGNTIYF. This sequence joins TRBV7-2 and TRBJ1-3; D is undetermined. CDR3 length equals 16 residues. Between the trimmed V and J ends, which lost 5 bases and 2 bases, there was a span of 16 bases. Germline-derived CDR1 and CDR2 are SGHTA and FQGNSA.

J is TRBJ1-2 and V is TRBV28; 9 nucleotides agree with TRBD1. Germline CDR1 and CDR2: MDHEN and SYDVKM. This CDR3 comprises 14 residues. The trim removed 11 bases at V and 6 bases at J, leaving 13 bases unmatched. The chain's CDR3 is CAGQGKGSGNGYTF. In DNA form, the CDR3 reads TGTGCCGGACAGGGGAAGGGTAGCGGGAATGGCTACACCTTC.

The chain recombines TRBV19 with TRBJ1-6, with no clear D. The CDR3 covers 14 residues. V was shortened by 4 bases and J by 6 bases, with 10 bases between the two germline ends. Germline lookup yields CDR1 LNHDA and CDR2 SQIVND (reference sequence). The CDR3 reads CASSNTGGNSPLHF. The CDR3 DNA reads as TGTGCCAGTAGTAACACTGGAGGTAATTCACCCCTCCACTTT.

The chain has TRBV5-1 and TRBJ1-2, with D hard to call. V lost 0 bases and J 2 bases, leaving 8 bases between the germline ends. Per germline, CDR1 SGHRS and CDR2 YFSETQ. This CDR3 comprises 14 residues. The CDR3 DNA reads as TGCGCCAGCAGCTTGGGGGCGACGAACTATGGCTACACCTTC. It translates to CASSLGATNYGYTF.

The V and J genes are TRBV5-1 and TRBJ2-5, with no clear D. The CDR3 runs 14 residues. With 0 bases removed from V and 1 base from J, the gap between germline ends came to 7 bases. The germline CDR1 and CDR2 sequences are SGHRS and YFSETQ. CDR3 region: CASSLGHSQETQYF. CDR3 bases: TGCGCCAGCAGCTTGGGACATTCCCAAGAGACCCAGTACTTC.

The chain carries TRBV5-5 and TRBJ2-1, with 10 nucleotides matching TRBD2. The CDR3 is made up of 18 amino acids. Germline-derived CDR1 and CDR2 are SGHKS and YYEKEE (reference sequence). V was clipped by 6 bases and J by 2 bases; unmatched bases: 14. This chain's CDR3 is CASNRRSSGGVAYNEQFF. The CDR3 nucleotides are TGTGCCAGCAACCGCAGGTCGAGCGGGGGGGTGGCCTACAATGAGCAGTTCTTC.

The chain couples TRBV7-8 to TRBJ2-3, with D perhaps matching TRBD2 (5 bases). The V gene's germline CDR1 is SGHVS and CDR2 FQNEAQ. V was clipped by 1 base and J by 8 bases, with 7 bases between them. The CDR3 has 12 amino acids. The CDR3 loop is CASSLDEGTQYF. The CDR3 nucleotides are TGTGCCAGCAGCTTAGATGAGGGTACGCAGTATTTT.

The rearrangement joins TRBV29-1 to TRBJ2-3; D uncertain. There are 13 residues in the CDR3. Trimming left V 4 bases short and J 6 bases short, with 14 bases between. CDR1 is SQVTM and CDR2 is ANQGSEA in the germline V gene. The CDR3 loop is CSVGSSLGDTQYF. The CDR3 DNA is TGCAGCGTTGGAAGTTCTCTCGGGGATACGCAGTATTTT.

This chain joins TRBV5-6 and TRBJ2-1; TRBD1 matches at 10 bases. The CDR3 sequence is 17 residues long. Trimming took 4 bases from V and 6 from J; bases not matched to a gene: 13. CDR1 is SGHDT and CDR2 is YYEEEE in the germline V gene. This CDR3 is CASSPAGTGVKFNEQFF. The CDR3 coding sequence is TGTGCCAGCAGCCCGGCAGGGACAGGGGTGAAATTCAATGAGCAGTTCTTC.

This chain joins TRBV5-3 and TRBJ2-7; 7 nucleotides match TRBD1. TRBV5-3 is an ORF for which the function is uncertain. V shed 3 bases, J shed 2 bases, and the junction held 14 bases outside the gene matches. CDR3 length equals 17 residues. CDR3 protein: CARSCYRTGVFPYEQYF. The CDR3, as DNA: TGTGCCAGAAGCTGTTATCGAACAGGGGTCTTCCCCTACGAGCAGTACTTC.

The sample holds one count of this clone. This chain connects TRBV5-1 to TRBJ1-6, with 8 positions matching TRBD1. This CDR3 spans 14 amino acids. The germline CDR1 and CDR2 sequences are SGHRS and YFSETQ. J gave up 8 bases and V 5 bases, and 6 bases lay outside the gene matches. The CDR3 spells CASRATGGDSPLHF. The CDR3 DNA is TGCGCCAGCAGGGCAACAGGGGGGGATTCACCCCTCCACTTT.

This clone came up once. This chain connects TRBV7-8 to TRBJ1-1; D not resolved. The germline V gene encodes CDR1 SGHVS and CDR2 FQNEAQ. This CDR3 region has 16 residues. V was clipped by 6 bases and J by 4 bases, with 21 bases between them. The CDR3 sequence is CASRLTPGERVTEAFF. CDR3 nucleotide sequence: TGTGCCAGCAGACTAACGCCCGGGGAACGGGTCACTGAAGCTTTCTTT.

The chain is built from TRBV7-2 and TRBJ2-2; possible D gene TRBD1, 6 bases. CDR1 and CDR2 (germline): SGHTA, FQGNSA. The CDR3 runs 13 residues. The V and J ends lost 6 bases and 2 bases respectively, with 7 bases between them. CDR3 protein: CASRTGNTGELFF. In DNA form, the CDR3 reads TGTGCCAGCAGGACAGGAAACACCGGGGAGCTGTTTTTT.

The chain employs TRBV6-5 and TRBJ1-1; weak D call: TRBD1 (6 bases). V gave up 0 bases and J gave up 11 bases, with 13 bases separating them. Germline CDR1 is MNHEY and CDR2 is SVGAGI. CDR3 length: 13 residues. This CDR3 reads CASSYSTGGGAFF. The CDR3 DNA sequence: TGTGCCAGCAGTTACTCGACAGGCGGGGGGGCTTTCTTT.

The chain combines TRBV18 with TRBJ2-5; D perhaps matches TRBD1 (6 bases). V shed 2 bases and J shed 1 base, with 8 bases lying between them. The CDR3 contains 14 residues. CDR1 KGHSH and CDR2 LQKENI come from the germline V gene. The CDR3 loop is CASSPSRGQETQYF. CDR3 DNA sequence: TGTGCCAGCTCACCATCCAGGGGCCAAGAGACCCAGTACTTC.

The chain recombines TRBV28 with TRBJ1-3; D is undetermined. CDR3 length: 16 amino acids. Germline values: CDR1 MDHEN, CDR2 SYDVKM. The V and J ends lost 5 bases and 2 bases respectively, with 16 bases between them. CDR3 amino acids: CASSTRRTGAGNTIYF. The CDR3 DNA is TGTGCCAGCAGTACCAGACGGACTGGAGCTGGAAACACCATATATTTT. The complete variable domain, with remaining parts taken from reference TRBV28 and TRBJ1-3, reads DVKVTQSSRYLVKRTGEKVFLECVQDMDHENMFWYRQDPGLGLRLIYFSYDVKMKEKGDIPEGYSVSREKKERFSLILESASTNQTSMYLCASSTRRTGAGNTIYFGEGSWLTVV.

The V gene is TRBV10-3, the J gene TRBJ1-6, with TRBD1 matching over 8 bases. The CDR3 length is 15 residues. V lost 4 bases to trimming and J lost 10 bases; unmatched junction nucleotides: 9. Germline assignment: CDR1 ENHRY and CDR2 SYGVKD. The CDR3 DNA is TGTGCCATCAGTGGGGACCCAGGGGGCGGATCACCCCTCCACTTT. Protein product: CAISGDPGGGSPLHF.

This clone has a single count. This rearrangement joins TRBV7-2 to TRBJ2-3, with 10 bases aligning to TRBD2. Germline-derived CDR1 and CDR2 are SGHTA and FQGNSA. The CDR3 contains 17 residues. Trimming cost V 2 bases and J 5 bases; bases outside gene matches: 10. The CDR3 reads CASSLNRLAGEKDTQYF. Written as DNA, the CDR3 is TGTGCCAGCAGCTTAAATAGGCTAGCGGGGGAGAAAGATACGCAGTATTTT.

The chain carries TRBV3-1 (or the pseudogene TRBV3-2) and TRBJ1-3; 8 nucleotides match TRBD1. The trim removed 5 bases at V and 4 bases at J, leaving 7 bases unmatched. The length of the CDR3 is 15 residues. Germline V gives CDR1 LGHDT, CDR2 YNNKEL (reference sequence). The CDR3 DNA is TGTGCCAGCAGCAACACACAGGGGGGCGGAAACACCATATATTTT. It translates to CASSNTQGGGNTIYF.

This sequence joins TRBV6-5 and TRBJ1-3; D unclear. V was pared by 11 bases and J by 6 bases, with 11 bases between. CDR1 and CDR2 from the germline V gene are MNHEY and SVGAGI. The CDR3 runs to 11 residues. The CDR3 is CAVGRENTIYF. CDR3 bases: TGTGCCGTCGGGAGGGAAAACACCATATATTTT.

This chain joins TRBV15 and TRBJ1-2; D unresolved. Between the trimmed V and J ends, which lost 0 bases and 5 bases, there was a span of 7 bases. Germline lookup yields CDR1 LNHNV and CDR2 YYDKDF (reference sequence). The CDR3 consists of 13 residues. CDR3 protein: CATSREPSYGYTF. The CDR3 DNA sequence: TGTGCCACCAGCAGAGAACCGAGTTATGGCTACACCTTC. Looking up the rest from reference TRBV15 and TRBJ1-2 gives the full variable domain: DAMVIQNPRYQVTQFGKPVTLSCSQTLNHNVMYWYQQKSSQAPKLLFHYYDKDFNNEADTPDNFQSRRPNTSFCFLDIRSPGLGDTAMYLCATSREPSYGYTFGSGTRLTVV.